A single sample gave rise to the 13 T cell receptor beta chains below, sequenced in a study of T-cell memory formation after mild COVID-19. One entry per CDR3 protein results from TCRdb running MiXCR on the 5' RACE reads. The data show more than 300,000 distinct CDR3 sequences, around 20% seen once. The sample consisted of PBMCs or a T cell subset sorted from them (not recorded which). The receptors were sampled from a man between 18 and 35 years old who had mild COVID-19 (a few samples of this study predate the infection). Cell type and time point are not known.

The rearrangement joins TRBV4-3 to TRBJ1-6; tentative D call: TRBD1 (6 bases). V shed 1 base and J shed 10 bases, with 14 bases lying between them. The CDR3 runs to 15 residues. Germline V gene sequence: CDR1 LGHNA, CDR2 YSLEER. CDR3 in amino acids: CASSQGGAVGSPLHF. The CDR3 nucleotides read TGCGCCAGCAGCCAAGGGGGGGCAGTAGGATCACCCCTCCACTTT.

The chain joins TRBV29-1 to TRBJ2-3; D unclear. V lost 0 bases and J 2 bases, leaving 12 bases between the germline ends. This CDR3 is built from 15 residues. In germline, CDR1 is SQVTM, CDR2 ANQGSEA. The CDR3 loop reads CSVEESSQPTDTQYF. The CDR3, as DNA: TGCAGCGTTGAAGAATCGAGCCAGCCCACAGATACGCAGTATTTT.

The chain combines TRBV5-5 with TRBJ2-1; unclear D gene. V dropped 4 bases and J dropped 5 bases, with 16 bases sitting between them. The germline V gene encodes CDR1 SGHKS and CDR2 YYEKEE (reference sequence). The CDR3 totals 15 residues. The CDR3 reads CASSRLVIGDNEQFF. In DNA form, the CDR3 reads TGTGCCAGCAGCCGCTTGGTCATAGGAGACAATGAGCAGTTCTTC.

This clonotype has a handful of counts. The chain links TRBV30 to TRBJ2-3; tentatively, D is TRBD1 or TRBD2 (5 bases each). There are 13 residues in the CDR3. Trimming pared 0 bases from V and 6 bases from J, leaving 10 bases between. The germline gives CDR1 GTSNPN, CDR2 SVGIG (reference sequence). The CDR3 bases are TGTGCCTGGAGTGTTTCCGGGGCCGATACGCAGTATTTT. Encoded protein: CAWSVSGADTQYF. Based on the CDR3 plus reference TRBV30 and TRBJ2-3, the full variable domain is SQTIHQWPATLVQPVGSPLSLECTVEGTSNPNLYWYRQAAGRGLQLLFYSVGIGQISSEVPQNLSASRPQDRQFILSSKKLLLSDSGFYLCAWSVSGADTQYFGPGTRLTVL.

This clonotype was recorded only once. This chain uses TRBV6-5 with TRBJ1-2, with 7 positions matching TRBD1. The trim removed 2 bases at V and 4 bases at J, leaving 7 bases unmatched. The CDR3 spans 15 residues. The V gene's germline CDR1 is MNHEY and CDR2 SVGAGI. DNA of the CDR3: TGTGCCAGCAGTTACCTCGACAGGGCAGGCTATGGCTACACCTTC. Amino acid sequence: CASSYLDRAGYGYTF.

This chain uses TRBV12-3 or TRBV12-4 with TRBJ1-4, with a possible D match to TRBD1 (5 bases). CDR3 length: 14 amino acids. Trimming removed 2 bases from V and 5 bases from J, with 9 bases in between. The CDR3 DNA sequence: TGTGCCAGCAGTTTATTTGGGGGGAATGAAAAACTGTTTTTT. Translated: CASSLFGGNEKLFF.

In this sample, this clonotype turned up many times. The V call is TRBV7-2, the J call TRBJ1-1; D is unclear. This CDR3 spans 15 amino acids. The germline V gene encodes CDR1 SGHTA and CDR2 FQGNSA. V lost 1 base to trimming and J lost 0 bases, with 9 bases between them. In nucleotides, the CDR3 is TGTGCCAGCAGCTTAGACCCGGTAATGAACACTGAAGCTTTCTTT. Its protein is CASSLDPVMNTEAFF. The full variable domain, completed using reference TRBV7-2 and TRBJ1-1, is GAGVSQSPSNKVTEKGKDVELRCDPISGHTALYWYRQSLGQGLEFLIYFQGNSAPDKSGLPSDRFSAERTGGSVSTLTIQRTQQEDSAVYLCASSLDPVMNTEAFFGQGTRLTVV.

The chain joins TRBV3-1 to TRBJ2-1, with a tentative D call TRBD2 (7 bases). Trimming pared 3 bases from V and 7 bases from J, leaving 16 bases between. Germline assignment: CDR1 LGHDT and CDR2 YNNKEL (reference sequence). CDR3 size: 15 residues. The CDR3 nucleotides are TGTGCCAGCAGCCACCTCGGCGGGGGCCGGAATGAGCAGTTCTTC. Residues: CASSHLGGGRNEQFF.

The CDR3 here is CASSLGDESTEQYV. DNA of the CDR3: TGTGCCAGCAGCTTGGGGGACGAGAGCACCGAGCAGTACGTC. This rearrangement joins TRBV5-6 to TRBJ2-7; perhaps D is TRBD1 or TRBD2 (5 bases each). Germline V gene lookup returns CDR1 SGHDT and CDR2 YYEEEE. Trimming took off 0 bases at V and 6 bases at J, with 13 bases between the two ends. The CDR3 totals 14 residues.

The chain employs TRBV9 and TRBJ2-2; D might be TRBD2 (6 bases). This CDR3 spans 14 amino acids. Germline-derived CDR1 and CDR2 are SGDLS and YYNGEE. V was pared by 3 bases and J by 4 bases, with 10 bases between. CDR3 nucleotides: TGTGCCAGCAGCGCCGGGGGTGGCACCGGGGAGCTGTTTTTT. This sequence encodes CASSAGGGTGELFF.

This clonotype was recorded a few times. The rearrangement joins TRBV20-1 to TRBJ1-1; D not certain. With 0 bases removed from V and 0 bases from J, the gap between germline ends came to 8 bases. This CDR3 has 14 amino acids. CDR1 and CDR2 from the germline V gene are DFQATT and SNEGSKA (reference sequence). The CDR3 DNA follows: TGCAGTGCTAGAGAGGGGAATATGAACACTGAAGCTTTCTTT. Translated, it gives CSAREGNMNTEAFF.

The table lists this clonotype with a count of one. The chain is built from TRBV10-3 and TRBJ1-1, with 7 nucleotides matching TRBD1. The CDR3 length is 15 residues. The germline gives CDR1 ENHRY, CDR2 SYGVKD. V shed 4 bases, J shed 0 bases, and the junction held 5 bases outside the gene matches. DNA for the CDR3: TGTGCCATCAGTGCCACGACAGGGATGAACACTGAAGCTTTCTTT. Its protein product is CAISATTGMNTEAFF.

This clonotype was seen only a few times. The genes are TRBV6-5 and TRBJ2-2; D remains ambiguous. The CDR3 has 13 amino acids. V lost 5 bases and J lost 5, with 9 bases in between. Germline assignment: CDR1 MNHEY and CDR2 SVGAGI. The CDR3: CASSPTETGELFF. CDR3 coding DNA: TGTGCCAGCAGTCCAACCGAGACCGGGGAGCTGTTTTTT.